This TCR beta chain was sequenced in a study of blood T cell repertoires in COVID-19. Whole-study context: Some COVID-19 samples were acute and others convalescent; all came from the United States, Italy and Spain.

The CDR3 sequence is 16 residues long. J lost 0 bases, V lost 5 bases, and 0 bases had no gene match. This table comes from immunoSEQ multiplex PCR, and its TCRdb copy is limited to in-frame clones, with some not included. The sample has under 200,000 clones; about four fifths are singletons. The TCR was taken from a woman aged 60-70 years with COVID-19, enrolled during active disease. Source material: peripheral blood. The V call is TRBV5-3, the J call TRBJ2-6; 12 bases line up with TRBD2. TRBV5-3 is an ORF, and what it does is uncertain. This CDR3 reads CARRLAGGSGANVLTF. As DNA, the CDR3 is TGTGCCAGAAGACTAGCGGGAGGCTCTGGGGCCAACGTCCTGACTTTC.